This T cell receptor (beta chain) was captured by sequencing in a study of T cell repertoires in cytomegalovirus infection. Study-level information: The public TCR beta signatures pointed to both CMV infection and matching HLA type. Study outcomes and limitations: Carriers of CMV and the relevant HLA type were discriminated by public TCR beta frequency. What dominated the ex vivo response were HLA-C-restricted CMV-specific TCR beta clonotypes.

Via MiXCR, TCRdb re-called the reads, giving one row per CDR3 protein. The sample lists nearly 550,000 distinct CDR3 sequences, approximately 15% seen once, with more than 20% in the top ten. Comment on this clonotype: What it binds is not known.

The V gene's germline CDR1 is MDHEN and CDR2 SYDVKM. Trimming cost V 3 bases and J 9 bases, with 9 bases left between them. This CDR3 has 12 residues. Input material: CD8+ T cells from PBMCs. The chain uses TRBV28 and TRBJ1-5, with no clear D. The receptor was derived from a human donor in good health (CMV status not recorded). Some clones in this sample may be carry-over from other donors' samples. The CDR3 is CASSFPSSPQHF. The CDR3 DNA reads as TGTGCCAGCAGTTTCCCATCATCGCCCCAGCATTTT. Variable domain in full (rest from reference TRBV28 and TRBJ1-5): DVKVTQSSRYLVKRTGEKVFLECVQDMDHENMFWYRQDPGLGLRLIYFSYDVKMKEKGDIPEGYSVSREKKERFSLILESASTNQTSMYLCASSFPSSPQHFGDGTRLSIL.